The 20 T cell receptor beta chains below come from one sample, sequenced in a study of OX40 agonist ivuxolimab in advanced cancers. To prepare the library, the immunoSEQ multiplex PCR assay was applied. TCRdb obtained this table from immuneACCESS and retained in-frame rearrangements with V and J assigned. These tables miss some clones; where compared with another copy, unresolved V genes account for less than half of the shortfall, and the remainder is unexplained. The table for this sample lists fewer than 70,000 clones; approximately 90% of them were counted only once. The top ten clones comprise roughly 0.44% of the sample. The sequenced sample was CD4+ or CD8+ T cells sorted from blood, obtained in a trial of the OX40 agonist ivuxolimab. The receptors originated from an adult with an advanced solid tumor such as melanoma, head and neck, liver or kidney cancer.

The chain joins TRBV19 to TRBJ1-2, with D possibly matching TRBD1 (6 bases). Looked up from germline, CDR1 is LNHDA and CDR2 is SQIVND (reference sequence). V gave up 6 bases and J gave up 4 bases, with 12 bases separating them. The CDR3 runs to 13 residues. The CDR3: CASSPRTVYGYTF. CDR3 nucleotides: TGTGCCAGTAGCCCCAGGACAGTCTATGGCTACACCTTC.

The V gene is TRBV7-2, the J gene TRBJ2-1, with D hard to call. The CDR3 runs 12 residues. Trimming pared 0 bases from V and 13 bases from J, leaving 10 bases between. Germline CDR1 and CDR2: SGHTA and FQGNSA. The CDR3 protein is CASSLAPGVQFF. The CDR3 nucleotides read TGTGCCAGCAGCTTAGCGCCTGGGGTACAGTTCTTC.

This clone was detected only once. The CDR3 protein is CASSSGLAGGSEQFF. The CDR3 DNA sequence: TGTGCCAGCAGTTCGGGTCTAGCGGGAGGTAGTGAGCAGTTCTTC. The J gene is TRBJ2-1, the V gene TRBV2, with 11 positions matching TRBD2. Losses at the gene ends were 5 bases for V and 9 bases for J; bases not matched to a gene: 9. This CDR3 has 15 amino acids. CDR1 and CDR2 (germline): SNHLY, FYNNEI.

This sequence joins TRBV7-8 and TRBJ2-5; D uncertain. The J call is uncertain, as TRBJ2-7 better fits the DNA end. Germline V lookup: CDR1 SGHVS, CDR2 FQNEAQ. The CDR3 extends over 14 amino acids. CDR3 protein: CASSPPPLSYEQYF. Here the CDR3 DNA reads TGTGCCAGCAGCCCCCCGCCCCTATCCTACGAGCAGTACTTC.

V gene TRBV15 combines with J gene TRBJ2-7, with 9 bases matching TRBD1. Trimming cost V 4 bases and J 2 bases; bases outside gene matches: 3. Germline loops: CDR1 LNHNV, CDR2 YYDKDF (reference sequence). This CDR3 comprises 14 residues. The CDR3 sequence: CATSKGQGTYEQYF. Here the CDR3 DNA reads TGTGCCACCAGCAAAGGACAGGGGACCTACGAGCAGTACTTC.

The chain combines TRBV6-5 with TRBJ1-2, with 7 bases fitting TRBD1. This CDR3 spans 15 amino acids. V was pared by 4 bases and J by 2 bases, with 7 bases of the junction left unmatched. CDR1 and CDR2 (germline): MNHEY, SVGAGI. The CDR3 is CASSSRGGGNYGYTF. DNA for the CDR3: TGTGCCAGCAGTTCCCGGGGAGGGGGCAACTATGGCTACACCTTC.

This clone was detected a few times. The chain combines TRBV7-2 with TRBJ1-4; D is unclear. The length of the CDR3 is 13 residues. Germline V gives CDR1 SGHTA, CDR2 FQGNSA. Trimming removed 5 bases from V and 10 bases from J, with 14 bases in between. The CDR3 loop reads CASSPTYGGKLFF. The CDR3 DNA follows: TGTGCCAGCAGCCCCACGTACGGTGGAAAACTGTTTTTT. The complete variable domain, with remaining parts taken from reference TRBV7-2 and TRBJ1-4, reads GAGVSQSPSNKVTEKGKDVELRCDPISGHTALYWYRQSLGQGLEFLIYFQGNSAPDKSGLPSDRFSAERTGGSVSTLTIQRTQQEDSAVYLCASSPTYGGKLFFGSGTQLSVL.

This rearrangement joins TRBV4-2 to TRBJ2-7, with 8 positions matching TRBD2. CDR1 and CDR2 (germline): LGHNA, YNFKEQ. The V segment lost 3 bases and the J segment 0 bases; nucleotides outside the gene matches: 4. This CDR3 has 15 amino acids. DNA of the CDR3: TGTGCCAGCAGCCAGGTAGCGGGGAACTCCTACGAGCAGTACTTC. Residues: CASSQVAGNSYEQYF.

This chain joins TRBV11-2 and TRBJ2-7, with TRBD2 as a possible D gene (6 bases). CDR1 and CDR2 (germline): SGHAT, FQNNGV. This CDR3 has 16 amino acids. Trimming took 0 bases from V and 3 from J, leaving 15 bases between them. The CDR3 DNA reads TGTGCCAGCAGCTTAGATAAGTGGCGGGAAGGCTACGAGCAGTACTTC. Its protein product is CASSLDKWREGYEQYF.

This clone has a handful of counts. The chain recombines TRBV10-3 with TRBJ1-5; D gene ambiguous. The CDR3 runs 14 residues. The V end was cut by 4 bases, the J end by 5 bases, with 12 bases between. Germline-derived CDR1 and CDR2 are ENHRY and SYGVKD. CDR3 region: CAISARDSHQPQHF. The CDR3 nucleotides are TGTGCCATCAGTGCAAGAGACTCCCATCAGCCCCAGCATTTT.

The CDR3 here is CASSEGPLTSVYSYEQYF. DNA of the CDR3: TGTGCCAGCAGTGAAGGGCCCCTGACTAGCGTCTACTCCTACGAGCAGTACTTC. V and J are TRBV6-1 and TRBJ2-7, with 8 bases lining up with TRBD2. V shed 1 base, J shed 0 bases, and the junction held 11 bases outside the gene matches. There are 18 residues in the CDR3. Germline CDR1 and CDR2: MNHNS and SASEGT.

This chain links TRBV19 with TRBJ2-1; D might be TRBD1 or TRBD2, each matching 5 bases. The CDR3 runs to 14 residues. CDR1 is LNHDA, CDR2 SQIVND, per germline (reference sequence). V lost 3 bases, J lost 2 bases, and 8 bases lay in between. Written as DNA, the CDR3 is TGTGCCAGTAGTATGAGGGGCACCTACAATGAGCAGTTCTTC. Translation gives CASSMRGTYNEQFF.

Only one count was recorded for this clone. The V and J genes are TRBV4-1 and TRBJ2-5; TRBD2 aligns across 9 bases. The CDR3 is 15 amino acids. After removal of 4 bases from V and 7 bases from J, the junction contained 10 bases not matched to a gene. Germline lookup yields CDR1 MGHRA and CDR2 YSYEKL. CDR3 protein: CASSRGLADVVTQYF. The CDR3 region has the DNA TGCGCCAGCAGCCGGGGACTAGCAGACGTTGTGACCCAGTACTTC.

The chain couples TRBV14 to TRBJ1-4; D ambiguous. Per germline, CDR1 SGHDN and CDR2 FVKESK. The CDR3 extends over 19 amino acids. Trimming stripped 3 bases from V and 3 bases from J, with 23 bases between. The CDR3: CASSQDPWQSGRANEKLFF. CDR3 nucleotide sequence: TGTGCCAGCAGCCAGGACCCGTGGCAGAGCGGAAGGGCTAATGAAAAACTGTTTTTT.

This clone was detected only once. The rearrangement joins TRBV1 to TRBJ2-3; the table's D gene call, TRBD2, was not cross checked with the DNA. TRBV1 is annotated as a pseudogene. The CDR3 runs 20 residues. As DNA, the CDR3 is TGCACCAGCAGCCAAGATCGGGGGACTAGCGGGAGTGTGGCCCCGGGGGGGCAGTATTTT. This encodes CTSSQDRGTSGSVAPGGQYF.

The chain carries TRBV29-1 and TRBJ2-1; 8 positions match TRBD2. The CDR3 is made up of 13 amino acids. The V gene end was trimmed by 7 bases and the J gene end by 0 bases; junction bases not matched to a gene: 2. The germline V gene encodes CDR1 SQVTM and CDR2 ANQGSEA. CDR3 in amino acids: CSGGTSSYNEQFF. CDR3 nucleotides: TGCAGCGGTGGGACTAGCTCCTACAATGAGCAGTTCTTC.

The rearrangement links TRBV6-4 to TRBJ1-5; no firm D call. The CDR3 is 13 amino acids. V was clipped by 3 bases and J by 3 bases, with 6 bases between them. Germline lookup yields CDR1 MRHNA and CDR2 SNTAGT. The CDR3 loop is CASSEQFNQPQHF. As DNA, the CDR3 is TGTGCCAGCAGTGAACAGTTCAATCAGCCCCAGCATTTT.

The gene calls are TRBV11-2 and TRBJ2-1; no clear D. The V gene lost 1 base and the J gene lost 7 bases, with 14 bases spanning the gap. The CDR3 runs to 15 residues. Per the germline V gene, CDR1 is SGHAT and CDR2 is FQNNGV. The CDR3 DNA sequence: TGTGCCAGCAGCTTAGGAGGACCCTCGAGGAATGAGCAGTTCTTC. It translates to CASSLGGPSRNEQFF.

The chain combines TRBV5-1 with TRBJ2-7; TRBD2 aligns across 8 bases. The CDR3 totals 15 residues. Trimming at V came to 0 bases and at J to 0 bases, leaving 2 bases not matched to a gene. Germline V CDR1 and CDR2: SGHRS, YFSETQ. As DNA, the CDR3 is TGCGCCAGCAGCTTGGACGGGAGGGACTCCTACGAGCAGTACTTC. Translated: CASSLDGRDSYEQYF.

The genes are TRBV18 and TRBJ2-1; possibly TRBD2 for D (5 bases). This CDR3 has 13 amino acids. V was trimmed by 6 bases and J by 7 bases, leaving 13 bases between them. The V gene's germline CDR1 is KGHSH and CDR2 LQKENI. This chain's CDR3 is CASSRLTGNEQFF. In nucleotides, the CDR3 is TGTGCCAGCTCCCGGCTAACGGGGAATGAGCAGTTCTTC.